One sample yielded the 11 T cell receptor beta chains listed below, sequenced in a study of post-analysis software for immune sequencing data. Study-wide results and limits: There were a handful of TRBV segments more frequent in patients than controls, and TRBV5-6, TRBV5-1 and TRBV20-1 were among them.

These receptors' targets are unknown. Built from TCR beta cDNA, the libraries had unique molecular identifiers in them. TCRdb reprocessed the PCR reads via MiXCR and lists one record per CDR3 protein. The data contain roughly 800,000 distinct CDR3 sequences, around 42% of them seen just once; the ten biggest clones take up 4.9%. The specimen sequenced was blood. The receptors shown here come from a girl aged 10 to 17 with multiple sclerosis.

This clonotype was counted ten times or more. The chain has TRBV4-1 and TRBJ2-7, with unresolved D. The CDR3 is 13 amino acids. The V end lost 5 bases, the J end lost 0 bases, and 8 bases lay between the germline ends. Germline V lookup: CDR1 MGHRA, CDR2 YSYEKL. In DNA, the CDR3 is TGCGCCAGCAGCGCTCTTTCCTCCTACGAGCAGTACTTC. Its translation is CASSALSSYEQYF.

This sequence joins TRBV20-1 and TRBJ2-5; 7 nucleotides line up with TRBD2. V was clipped by 7 bases and J by 1 base; unmatched bases: 6. Germline V gene data show CDR1 as DFQATT and CDR2 as SNEGSKA (reference sequence). The CDR3 contains 13 residues. This CDR3 is CSGREGFQETQYF. CDR3 in DNA: TGCAGTGGCAGGGAGGGGTTCCAAGAGACCCAGTACTTC.

This chain connects TRBV20-1 to TRBJ1-5; no clear D. Germline V gene lookup returns CDR1 DFQATT and CDR2 SNEGSKA (reference sequence). V lost 3 bases, J lost 3 bases, and 27 bases lay in between. The CDR3 sequence is 19 residues long. CDR3 nucleotide sequence: TGCAGTGCTAGTACCGGCAGGCGGAGTTCGGTCCGGCTCAATCAGCCCCAGCATTTT. Translated: CSASTGRRSSVRLNQPQHF.

This rearrangement joins TRBV20-1 to TRBJ2-1, with D possibly being TRBD2 (5 bases). The ends were cut back, 6 bases at V and 2 bases at J, with 11 bases in the middle. The CDR3 is made up of 13 amino acids. Per the germline V gene, CDR1 is DFQATT and CDR2 is SNEGSKA (reference sequence). CDR3 DNA: TGCAGTGCCCTAGCCCTCACCTACAATGAGCAGTTCTTC. It translates to CSALALTYNEQFF.

In its sample, this clonotype was seen once. V usage is TRBV20-1 and J usage is TRBJ1-2, with D possibly TRBD1 on 6 matching bases. The length of the CDR3 is 13 residues. The germline gives CDR1 DFQATT, CDR2 SNEGSKA (reference sequence). Trimming cost V 6 bases and J 8 bases, with 19 bases left between them. In DNA, the CDR3 is TGCAGTGCCACGAGTGAGGGGGTTGGGGGCTACACCTTC. Translating it yields CSATSEGVGGYTF.

V and J are TRBV4-2 and TRBJ2-7, with 12 bases identical to TRBD2. Trimming removed 4 bases from V and 5 bases from J; junction bases left unmatched: 6. CDR3 length: 15 amino acids. The germline gives CDR1 LGHNA, CDR2 YNFKEQ. The CDR3 nucleotides read TGTGCCAGCAGCCGGTGGACTAGCGGGATAGACGAGCAGTACTTC. Translated: CASSRWTSGIDEQYF.

The chain uses TRBV4-2 and TRBJ2-2; the match to TRBD2 covers 8 bases. CDR1 and CDR2 (germline): LGHNA, YNFKEQ. Unmatched junction bases numbered 5, after V lost 0 bases and J lost 5 bases. The CDR3 totals 16 residues. The CDR3 spells CASSQEAGDNTGELFF. The CDR3 DNA sequence: TGTGCCAGCAGCCAAGAAGCGGGAGATAATACCGGGGAGCTGTTTTTT.

In the case of this clonotype: One junction end does not reproduce the germline sequence, and a read error may be involved. The V gene is TRBV7-3, the J gene TRBJ2-3, with 10 bases matching TRBD2. This CDR3 has 17 residues. CDR1 SGHTA and CDR2 FQGTGA come from the germline V gene. CDR3 protein: CASSLTSGNRVTDTQYF. The CDR3 DNA sequence: TGTGCCAGCAGCCTAACTAGCGGGAATAGGGTCACAGATACGCAGTATTTT.

This clonotype was seen once. V is TRBV7-8 and J is TRBJ2-6; 11 bases fit TRBD2. CDR1 is SGHVS and CDR2 is FQNEAQ in the germline V gene. The V segment lost 2 bases and the J segment 0 bases; nucleotides outside the gene matches: 3. The CDR3 loop spans 18 amino acids. The CDR3 sequence: CASSLKTSGSSGANVLTF. CDR3 nucleotides: TGTGCCAGCAGCTTAAAAACTAGCGGGAGCTCTGGGGCCAACGTCCTGACTTTC. Supplemented by reference TRBV7-8 and TRBJ2-6, the full variable domain reads GAGVSQSPRYKVAKRGQDVALRCDPISGHVSLFWYQQALGQGPEFLTYFQNEAQLDKSGLPSDRFFAERPEGSVSTLKIQRTQQEDSAVYLCASSLKTSGSSGANVLTFGAGSRLTVL.

V and J are TRBV20-1 and TRBJ2-1, with D tentatively TRBD1 (6 bases). The CDR3 is 13 amino acids. V shed 6 bases and J shed 0 bases, with 9 bases lying between them. CDR1 and CDR2 from the germline V gene are DFQATT and SNEGSKA (reference sequence). The CDR3 spells CSAPDSSYNEQFF. CDR3 nucleotides: TGCAGTGCCCCGGACAGCTCCTACAATGAGCAGTTCTTC.

The rearrangement uses TRBV12-3 or TRBV12-4 and TRBJ1-6; no definite D call. The CDR3 loop spans 14 amino acids. Trimming left V 2 bases short and J 10 bases short, with 12 bases between. The CDR3 sequence: CASSLNVEGSPLHF. The CDR3 DNA follows: TGTGCCAGCAGTTTAAATGTAGAAGGATCACCCCTCCACTTT.